This TCR beta chain was identified during a study of blood T cell repertoires in COVID-19. TCRdb's table, derived via immunoSEQ multiplex PCR, lists solely in-frame clones and lacks some. The sample includes 200,000 to 300,000 clones, over 80% of them seen just once. Per the germline V gene, CDR1 is SQVTM and CDR2 is ANQGSEA. The CDR3 is 17 residues long. Unmatched junction bases numbered 6, after V lost 1 base and J lost 0 bases. The source is a woman aged 55 to 70 with active or convalescent COVID-19. V is TRBV29-1 and J is TRBJ2-1; 10 bases match TRBD2. The specimen sequenced was peripheral blood. CDR3 amino acids: CSVEGALAGVSYNEQFF. CDR3 DNA sequence: TGCAGCGTTGAAGGCGCTCTAGCGGGGGTCTCCTACAATGAGCAGTTCTTC.